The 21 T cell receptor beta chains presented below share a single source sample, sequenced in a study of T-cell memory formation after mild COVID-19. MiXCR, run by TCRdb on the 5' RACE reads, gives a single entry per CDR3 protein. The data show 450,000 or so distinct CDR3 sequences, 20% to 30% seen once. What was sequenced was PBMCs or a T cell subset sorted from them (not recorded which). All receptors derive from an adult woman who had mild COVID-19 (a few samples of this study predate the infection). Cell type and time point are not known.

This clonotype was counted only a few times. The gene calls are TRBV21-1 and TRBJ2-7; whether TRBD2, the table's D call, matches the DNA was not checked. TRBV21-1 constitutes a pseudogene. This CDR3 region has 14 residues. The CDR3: CASSKAGRDYEQYF. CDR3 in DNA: TGTGCCAGCAGCAAAGCCGGCAGGGACTACGAGCAGTACTTC.

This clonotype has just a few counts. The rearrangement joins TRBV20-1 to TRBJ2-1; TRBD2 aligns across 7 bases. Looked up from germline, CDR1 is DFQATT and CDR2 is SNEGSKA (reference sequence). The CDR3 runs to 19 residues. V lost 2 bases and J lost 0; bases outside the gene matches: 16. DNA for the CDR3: TGCAGTGCTAGATCCCGGGGCCGCCGGGACTACAGCTCCTACAATGAGCAGTTCTTC. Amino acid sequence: CSARSRGRRDYSSYNEQFF.

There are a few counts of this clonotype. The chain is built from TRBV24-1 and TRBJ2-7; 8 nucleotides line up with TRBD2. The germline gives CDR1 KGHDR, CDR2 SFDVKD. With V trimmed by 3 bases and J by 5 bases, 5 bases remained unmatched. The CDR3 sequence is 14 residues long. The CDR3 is CATSDPGRGHEQYF. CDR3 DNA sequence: TGTGCCACCAGTGATCCCGGGAGGGGCCACGAGCAGTACTTC.

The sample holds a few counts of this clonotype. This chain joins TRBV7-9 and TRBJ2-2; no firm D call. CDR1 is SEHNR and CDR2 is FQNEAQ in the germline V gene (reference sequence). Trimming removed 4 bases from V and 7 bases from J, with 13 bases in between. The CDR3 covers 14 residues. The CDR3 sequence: CASSSFAQFGELFF. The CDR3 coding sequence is TGTGCCAGCAGCTCCTTCGCTCAATTCGGGGAGCTGTTTTTT.

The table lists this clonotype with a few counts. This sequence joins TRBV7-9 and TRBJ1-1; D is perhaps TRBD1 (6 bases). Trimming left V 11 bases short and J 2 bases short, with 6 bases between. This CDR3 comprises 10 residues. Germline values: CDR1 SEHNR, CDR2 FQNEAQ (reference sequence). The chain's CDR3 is CAGGNTEAFF. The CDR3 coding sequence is TGTGCCGGGGGCAACACTGAAGCTTTCTTT.

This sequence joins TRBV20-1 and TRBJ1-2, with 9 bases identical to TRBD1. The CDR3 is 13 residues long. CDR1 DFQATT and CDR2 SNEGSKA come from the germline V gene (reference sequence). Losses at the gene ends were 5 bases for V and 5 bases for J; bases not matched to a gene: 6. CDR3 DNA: TGCAGTGCTCCACCGGGACAGGGATATGGCTACACCTTC. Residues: CSAPPGQGYGYTF.

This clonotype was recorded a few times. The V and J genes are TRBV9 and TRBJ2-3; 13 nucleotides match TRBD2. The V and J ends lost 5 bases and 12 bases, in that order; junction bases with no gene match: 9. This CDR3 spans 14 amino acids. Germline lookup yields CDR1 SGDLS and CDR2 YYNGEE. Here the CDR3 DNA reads TGTGCCAGCAGTGACGGACTAGCGGGAGCGTCCCAGTATTTT. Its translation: CASSDGLAGASQYF.

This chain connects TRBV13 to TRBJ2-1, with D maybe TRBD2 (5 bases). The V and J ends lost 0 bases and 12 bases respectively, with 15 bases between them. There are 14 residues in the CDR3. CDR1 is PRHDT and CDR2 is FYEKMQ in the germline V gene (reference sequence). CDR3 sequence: CASSLGPVRRRQFF. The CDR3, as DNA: TGTGCCAGCAGCTTAGGCCCGGTAAGGAGGCGGCAGTTCTTC.

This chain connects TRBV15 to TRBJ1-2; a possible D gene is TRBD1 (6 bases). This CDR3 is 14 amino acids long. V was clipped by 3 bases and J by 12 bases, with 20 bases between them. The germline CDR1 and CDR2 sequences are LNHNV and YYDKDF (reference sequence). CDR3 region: CATSSDSGVWGDTF. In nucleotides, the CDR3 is TGTGCCACCAGCAGTGACTCAGGGGTTTGGGGCGACACCTTC.

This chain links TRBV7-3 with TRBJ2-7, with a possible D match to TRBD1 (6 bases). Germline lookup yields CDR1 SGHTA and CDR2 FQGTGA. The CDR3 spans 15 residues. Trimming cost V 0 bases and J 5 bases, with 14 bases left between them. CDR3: CASSLTLGTRHEQYF. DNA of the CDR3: TGTGCCAGCAGCTTAACGTTGGGGACAAGACACGAGCAGTACTTC.

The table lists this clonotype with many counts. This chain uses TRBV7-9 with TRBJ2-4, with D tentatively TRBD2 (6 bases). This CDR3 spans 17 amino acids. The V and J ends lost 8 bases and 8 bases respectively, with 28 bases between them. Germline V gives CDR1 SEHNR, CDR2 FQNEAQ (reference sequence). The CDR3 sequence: CASSRSGGPDVVDIQYF. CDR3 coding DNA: TGTGCCAGCTCGCGGAGCGGAGGGCCCGACGTTGTGGACATTCAGTACTTC.

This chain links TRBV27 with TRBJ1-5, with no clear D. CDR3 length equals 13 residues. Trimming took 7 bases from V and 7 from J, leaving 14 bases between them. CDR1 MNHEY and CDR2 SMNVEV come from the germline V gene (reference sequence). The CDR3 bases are TGTGCCAGCAAGCAAGTCGAGGGCCAGCCCCAGCATTTT. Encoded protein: CASKQVEGQPQHF.

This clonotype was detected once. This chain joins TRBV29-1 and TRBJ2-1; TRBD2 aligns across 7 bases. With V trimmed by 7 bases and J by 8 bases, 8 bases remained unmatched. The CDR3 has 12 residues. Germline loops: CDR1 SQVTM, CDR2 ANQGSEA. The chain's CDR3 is CSARDYGDEQFF. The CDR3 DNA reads TGCAGCGCCCGGGACTACGGGGATGAGCAGTTCTTC.

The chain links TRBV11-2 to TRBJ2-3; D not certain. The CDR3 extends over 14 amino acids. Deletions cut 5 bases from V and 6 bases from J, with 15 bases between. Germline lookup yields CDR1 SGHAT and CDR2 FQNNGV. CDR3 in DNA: TGTGCCAGCAGCATCGGCGGACCGCAGGATACGCAGTATTTT. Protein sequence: CASSIGGPQDTQYF. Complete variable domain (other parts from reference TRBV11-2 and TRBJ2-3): EAGVAQSPRYKIIEKRQSVAFWCNPISGHATLYWYQQILGQGPKLLIQFQNNGVVDDSQLPKDRFSAERLKGVDSTLKIQPAKLEDSAVYLCASSIGGPQDTQYFGPGTRLTVL.

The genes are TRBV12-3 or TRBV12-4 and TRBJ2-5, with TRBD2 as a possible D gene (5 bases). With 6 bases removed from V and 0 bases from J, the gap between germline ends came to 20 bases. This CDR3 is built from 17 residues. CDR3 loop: CASSPSGMASYQETQYF. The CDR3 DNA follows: TGTGCCAGCAGCCCGAGCGGAATGGCGTCGTACCAAGAGACCCAGTACTTC.

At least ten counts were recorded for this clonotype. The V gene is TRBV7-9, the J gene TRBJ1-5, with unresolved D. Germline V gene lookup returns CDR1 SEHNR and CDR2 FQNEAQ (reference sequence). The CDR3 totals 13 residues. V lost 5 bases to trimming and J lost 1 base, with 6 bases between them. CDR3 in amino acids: CASSRGSNQPQHF. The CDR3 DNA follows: TGTGCCAGCAGCCGAGGGAGCAATCAGCCCCAGCATTTT.

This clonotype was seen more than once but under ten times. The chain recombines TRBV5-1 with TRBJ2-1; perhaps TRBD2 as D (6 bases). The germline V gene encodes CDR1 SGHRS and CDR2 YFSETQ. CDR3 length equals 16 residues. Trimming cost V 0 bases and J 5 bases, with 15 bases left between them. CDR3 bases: TGCGCCAGCAGCTTGGTTGGTACGGGCGGGAACAATGAGCAGTTCTTC. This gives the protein CASSLVGTGGNNEQFF.

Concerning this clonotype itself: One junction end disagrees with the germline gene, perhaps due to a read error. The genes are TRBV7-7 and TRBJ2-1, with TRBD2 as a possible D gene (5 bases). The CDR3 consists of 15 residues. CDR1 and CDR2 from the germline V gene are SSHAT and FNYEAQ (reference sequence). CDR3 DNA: TGTGCTAGCAGCTTACACGACGGGATAGGTAATGAGCAGTTCTTC. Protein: CASSLHDGIGNEQFF.

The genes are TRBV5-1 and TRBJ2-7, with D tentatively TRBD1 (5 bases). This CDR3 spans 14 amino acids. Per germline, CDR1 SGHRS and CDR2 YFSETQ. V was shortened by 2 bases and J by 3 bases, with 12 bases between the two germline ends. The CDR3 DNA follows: TGCGCCAGCAGCTTACAGATTACAGGCTACGAGCAGTACTTC. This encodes CASSLQITGYEQYF.

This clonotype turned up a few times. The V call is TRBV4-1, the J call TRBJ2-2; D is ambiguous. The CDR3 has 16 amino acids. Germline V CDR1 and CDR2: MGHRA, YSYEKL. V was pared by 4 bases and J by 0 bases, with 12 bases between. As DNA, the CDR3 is TGCGCCAGCAGCCCCGGACGGAAGACGAACACCGGGGAGCTGTTTTTT. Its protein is CASSPGRKTNTGELFF.

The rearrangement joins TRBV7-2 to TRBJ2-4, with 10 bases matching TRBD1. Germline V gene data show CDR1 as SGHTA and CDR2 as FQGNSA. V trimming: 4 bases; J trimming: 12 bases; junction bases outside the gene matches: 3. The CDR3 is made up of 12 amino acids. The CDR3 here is CASSWDRGSQYF. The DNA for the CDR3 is TGTGCCAGCAGCTGGGACAGGGGATCTCAGTACTTC.